Listed below are T cell receptor beta chains from one sample, sequenced in a study of PD-1 blockade in classical Hodgkin lymphoma. The data were produced by immunoSEQ multiplex PCR, yet TCRdb's version contains in-frame clones alone and is incomplete. The sample has roughly 8,500 clones; around nine tenths are singletons. The material sequenced was peripheral blood mononuclear cells (PBMCs), taken before the fourth cycle of nivolumab. These receptors were collected from a human donor with classical Hodgkin lymphoma. The CDR3 runs from the conserved cysteine through the conserved F or W. A D gene is named only where the DNA matches it firmly. Only part of the rows carry a size: once, few, many, or a class if the clone is expanded.

>-|-|TRBJ1-5|TRBV6-7
CASPPRAGAIQPQHF
TGTGCCAGCCCCCCCCGGGCGGGGGCCATTCAGCCCCAGCATTTT
>-|-|TRBJ2-2|TRBV27
CASSLSTPNTGELFF
TGTGCCAGCAGTTTATCTACTCCAAACACCGGGGAGCTGTTTTTT
>-|-|TRBJ2-7|TRBV11-3
CASSPSGSNEQYF
TGTGCCAGCAGTCCGTCGGGGAGCAATGAGCAGTACTTC
>-|TRBD2|TRBJ2-5|TRBV6-1
CASSAGGKGLAGKETQYF
TGTGCCAGCAGTGCCGGAGGGAAAGGACTAGCGGGTAAAGAGACCCAGTACTTC
>-|-|TRBJ2-2|TRBV4-3
CASSQEIYGGLFF
TGCGCCAGCAGCCAAGAGATCTACGGGGGGCTGTTTTTT
>-|TRBD1|TRBJ1-6|TRBV7-8
CASSTKQGARNSPLHF
TGTGCCAGCAGCACAAAACAGGGGGCGAGGAATTCACCCCTCCACTTT
>-|TRBD2|TRBJ2-7|TRBV7-2
CASSLVNDPAGGYEQYF
TGTGCCAGCAGCTTAGTTAACGACCCAGCGGGAGGTTACGAGCAGTACTTC
>-|-|TRBJ2-5|TRBV18
CASSRGLQETQYF
TGTGCCAGCTCCCGGGGGCTCCAAGAGACCCAGTACTTC
>-|TRBD2|TRBJ2-7|TRBV10-1
CASTPGTSVQYEQYF
TGCGCCAGCACCCCCGGGACTAGCGTTCAGTACGAGCAGTACTTC
>-|TRBD1|TRBJ2-7|TRBV5-1
CASSLGQGFTYEQYF
TGCGCCAGCAGCCTGGGACAGGGATTTACCTACGAGCAGTACTTC
>few|-|TRBJ2-3|TRBV7-8
CASSLGTDTQYF
TGTGCCAGCAGCTTAGGCACAGATACGCAGTATTTT
>-|-|TRBJ1-6|TRBV4-2
CASSQVTEYNSPLHF
TGTGCCAGCAGCCAAGTTACAGAATATAATTCACCCCTCCACTTT
>-|-|TRBJ1-1|TRBV7-2
CASSSPWNTEAFF
TGTGCCAGCAGCTCCCCATGGAACACTGAAGCTTTCTTT
>-|TRBD1|TRBJ1-5|TRBV5-1
CASSLGTGGINQPQHF
TGCGCCAGCAGCTTGGGGACAGGGGGCATCAATCAGCCCCAGCATTTT
>once|-|TRBJ1-2|TRBV7-9
CASSSVTSAPYTF
TGTGCCAGCAGCTCGGTCACCTCGGCGCCCTACACCTTC
>once|-|TRBJ2-7|TRBV5-1
CASSLGRDDSYEQYF
TGCGCCAGCAGCTTGGGCCGGGACGACTCCTACGAGCAGTACTTC
>once|TRBD2|TRBJ2-1|TRBV5-1
CASSSLAGATNEQFF
TGCGCCAGCAGCTCGTTAGCGGGAGCCACCAATGAGCAGTTCTTC
>-|-|TRBJ2-5|TRBV10-2
CASSDRTAETQYF
TGCGCCAGCAGTGATCGGACCGCAGAGACCCAGTACTTC
>-|-|TRBJ2-2|TRBV7-8
CASSPRGGPTGELFF
TGTGCCAGCAGCCCTAGGGGAGGTCCCACCGGGGAGCTGTTTTTT
>-|-|TRBJ2-2|TRBV5-4
CASSSGGYSDGTGELFF
TGTGCCAGCAGCTCGGGCGGGTATTCGGACGGCACCGGGGAGCTGTTTTTT
>-|-|TRBJ2-7|TRBV7-3
CASSIRRGSEQYF
TGTGCCAGCAGCATCAGGAGGGGGTCCGAGCAGTACTTC
>medium-sized|-|TRBJ2-1|TRBV14
CASSPWSGEQFF
TGTGCCAGCAGCCCCTGGAGCGGGGAGCAGTTCTTC
>once|-|TRBJ1-2|TRBV6-1
CASSEMGRKTYGYTF
TGTGCCAGCAGTGAAATGGGGCGAAAGACCTATGGCTACACCTTC
>-|TRBD1|TRBJ2-7|TRBV11-3
CASSLGTGTYEQYF
TGTGCCAGCAGCTTGGGGACAGGGACCTACGAGCAGTACTTC
>-|-|TRBJ2-5|TRBV19
CASSMNYQETQYF
TGTGCCAGTAGTATGAACTACCAAGAGACCCAGTACTTC
>-|-|TRBJ2-5|TRBV4-3
CASSQARPNGLEYQETQYF
TGCGCCAGCAGCCAAGCTAGGCCCAACGGTCTAGAGTACCAAGAGACCCAGTACTTC
>-|-|TRBJ2-2|TRBV12-5
CASGGTAGELFF
TGTGCTAGTGGCGGAACGGCCGGGGAGCTGTTTTTT
>-|TRBD1|TRBJ2-2|TRBV10-3
CAISENRGNTGELFF
TGTGCCATCAGTGAGAACAGGGGTAATACCGGGGAGCTGTTTTTT
>-|-|TRBJ1-1|TRBV5-1
CASSLGAATEAFF
TGCGCCAGCAGCTTAGGAGCAGCCACTGAAGCTTTCTTT
>-|TRBD2|TRBJ2-5|TRBV9
CASSVAPGGWETQYF
TGTGCCAGCAGCGTAGCCCCGGGAGGCTGGGAGACCCAGTACTTC
>-|TRBD2|TRBJ2-1|TRBV5-4
CASSSRLASYNEQFF
TGTGCCAGCAGCTCGAGACTAGCGTCCTACAATGAGCAGTTCTTC
>-|-|TRBJ2-7|TRBV2
CASSEIGGGGDEQYF
TGTGCCAGCAGTGAGATCGGCGGAGGGGGGGACGAGCAGTACTTC
>-|-|TRBJ2-1|TRBV6-5
CASSYADSRNEQFF
TGTGCCAGCAGTTACGCGGACAGCCGCAATGAGCAGTTCTTC
>-|-|TRBJ1-5|TRBV4-3
CASSQDRVGNQPQHF
TGCGCCAGCAGCCAAGATCGGGTTGGCAATCAGCCCCAGCATTTT
>-|-|TRBJ2-5|TRBV13
CASSLGLEETQYF
TGTGCCAGCAGCTTAGGATTAGAAGAGACCCAGTACTTC
>-|-|TRBJ2-5|TRBV15
CATSRDPSVQETQYF
TGTGCCACCAGCAGAGACCCGTCCGTACAAGAGACCCAGTACTTC
>-|-|TRBJ1-5|TRBV19
CASSIARDYSNQPQHF
TGTGCCAGTAGTATAGCGAGGGATTATAGCAATCAGCCCCAGCATTTT